The 2 T cell receptor beta chains below were found in one sample sequenced in a study of a mutant IDH1 vaccine in newly diagnosed glioma. These TCRs are of unknown antigen specificity. Time point specified: week 35, safety follow-up. Vaccine doses each comprised 300 ug of mutant IDH1 20-mer peptide, with topical imiquimod. Generated by immunoSEQ multiplex PCR, the TCRdb table keeps only in-frame clones and is missing some. The profile shows 45,000 or so clones, approximately 90% of them singletons. This specimen was PBMCs, taken from a glioma patient whose treatment included an IDH1 peptide vaccine. All receptors derive from a woman aged 40-49 years with glioma.

The V call is TRBV5-4, the J call TRBJ1-1, with D possibly being TRBD1 (6 bases). This CDR3 spans 17 amino acids. V was trimmed by 4 bases and J by 1 base, leaving 20 bases between them. Looked up from germline, CDR1 is SGHNT and CDR2 is YYREEE (reference sequence). The CDR3 DNA reads as TGTGCCAGCAGCCCCCGCGGCGGACAGCAGGGGAACACTGAAGCTTTCTTT. Translation gives CASSPRGGQQGNTEAFF.

This clone was seen a few times. The genes are TRBV5-1 and TRBJ1-4, with 7 bases lining up with TRBD1. This CDR3 is 15 amino acids long. V was pared by 4 bases and J by 5 bases, with 8 bases of the junction left unmatched. Looked up from germline, CDR1 is SGHRS and CDR2 is YFSETQ. CDR3 protein: CASSPLGTVNEKLFF. In DNA, the CDR3 is TGCGCCAGCAGCCCGTTGGGGACAGTAAATGAAAAACTGTTTTTT.